The 14 T cell receptor beta chains below come from one sample, sequenced in a study of shared clonotypes between healthy human individuals. Sequenced by immunoSEQ multiplex PCR; TCRdb stores in-frame clones only, minus some. The table has millions of clones, more than 80% seen once. Specimen: naive CD4+ T cells sorted from blood. Regarding subset: CD45RA+ positively selected. The receptors derive from a man younger than 30 in good health.

V usage is TRBV19 and J usage is TRBJ1-3; a weak D match, TRBD1 (6 bases). Germline CDR1 is LNHDA and CDR2 is SQIVND (reference sequence). The CDR3 is 15 amino acids. V was shortened by 4 bases and J by 2 bases, with 12 bases between the two germline ends. CDR3 region: CASSTTGIPGNTIYF. As DNA, the CDR3 is TGTGCCAGTAGTACAACAGGGATCCCTGGAAACACCATATATTTT.

This chain joins TRBV7-2 and TRBJ2-1; the match to TRBD2 covers 7 bases. The V and J ends lost 4 bases and 7 bases, in that order; junction bases with no gene match: 10. The germline CDR1 and CDR2 sequences are SGHTA and FQGNSA. The CDR3 sequence is 15 residues long. The CDR3 bases are TGTGCCAGCAGCTCTTACCGACTAGCTATTAATGAGCAGTTCTTC. This translates into CASSSYRLAINEQFF.

The chain uses TRBV4-2 and TRBJ1-5; TRBD1 matches 12 bases. With V trimmed by 0 bases and J by 7 bases, 1 base remained unmatched. This CDR3 comprises 15 residues. The germline CDR1 and CDR2 sequences are LGHNA and YNFKEQ. In nucleotides, the CDR3 is TGTGCCAGCAGCCAAGAGGGACAGGGGGCCCAGCCCCAGCATTTT. Its translation is CASSQEGQGAQPQHF.

A word on this clone: The sample carries other DNA sequences with the same CDR3. The chain couples TRBV5-1 to TRBJ2-5; D remains unclear. Germline CDR1 reads SGHRS; CDR2 reads YFSETQ. The V and J ends lost 4 bases and 2 bases respectively, with 9 bases between them. The CDR3 is 13 residues long. The CDR3 here is CASSVTGQETQYF. CDR3 coding DNA: TGCGCCAGCAGCGTAACTGGGCAAGAGACCCAGTACTTC. Full variable domain (remainder filled in from reference TRBV5-1 and TRBJ2-5): KAGVTQTPRYLIKTRGQQVTLSCSPISGHRSVSWYQQTPGQGLQFLFEYFSETQRNKGNFPGRFSGRQFSNSRSEMNVSTLELGDSALYLCASSVTGQETQYFGPGTRLLVL.

Only one count was recorded for this clone. The J gene is TRBJ1-4, the V gene TRBV18; 8 positions agree with TRBD1. V shed 6 bases and J 0 bases; nucleotides not matched to a gene: 3. In germline, CDR1 is KGHSH, CDR2 LQKENI. CDR3 length: 15 amino acids. The CDR3 DNA follows: TGTGCCAGCTCTATGACAGGGGCAACTAATGAAAAACTGTTTTTT. Protein sequence: CASSMTGATNEKLFF.

This clone was recorded only once. V gene TRBV5-1 combines with J gene TRBJ2-6; D gene uncertain. CDR3 size: 15 residues. Germline V gene sequence: CDR1 SGHRS, CDR2 YFSETQ. Trimming pared 5 bases from V and 0 bases from J, leaving 9 bases between. CDR3 DNA sequence: TGCGCCAGCAGTCTGCAGACCTCTGGGGCCAACGTCCTGACTTTC. It is translated as CASSLQTSGANVLTF.

The genes are TRBV13 and TRBJ2-1; TRBD2 is a possible D gene (6 bases). Germline CDR1 reads PRHDT; CDR2 reads FYEKMQ (reference sequence). The germline V and J ends were trimmed by 5 bases and 7 bases, with 21 bases remaining between them. The CDR3 spans 16 residues. For the CDR3, the DNA is TGTGCCAGCAGCCGCAAAGGAGGGGCGGCCCCTAATGAGCAGTTCTTC. It specifies CASSRKGGAAPNEQFF. Drawing the rest from reference TRBV13 and TRBJ2-1, the complete variable domain is AAGVIQSPRHLIKEKRETATLKCYPIPRHDTVYWYQQGPGQDPQFLISFYEKMQSDKGSIPDRFSAQQFSDYHSELNMSSLELGDSALYFCASSRKGGAAPNEQFFGPGTRLTVL.

The rearrangement links TRBV28 to TRBJ1-1, with 7 bases that match TRBD1. Germline-derived CDR1 and CDR2 are MDHEN and SYDVKM. J gave up 11 bases and V 7 bases, and 7 bases lay outside the gene matches. The CDR3 length is 11 residues. The CDR3 coding sequence is TGTGCCAGCACCGTGACAGGGAGGGCTTTCTTT. Its translation: CASTVTGRAFF.

CDR3 protein: CASSETGASSYNSPLHF. In DNA, the CDR3 is TGTGCCAGCAGCGAGACAGGGGCGAGCTCCTATAATTCACCCCTCCACTTT. The chain couples TRBV7-9 to TRBJ1-6, with 8 positions matching TRBD1. Germline V CDR1 and CDR2: SEHNR, FQNEAQ (reference sequence). This CDR3 spans 17 amino acids. The V gene end was trimmed by 5 bases and the J gene end by 0 bases; junction bases not matched to a gene: 6. The full variable domain, rest sourced from reference TRBV7-9 and TRBJ1-6, is DTGVSQNPRHKITKRGQNVTFRCDPISEHNRLYWYRQTLGQGPEFLTYFQNEAQLEKSRLLSDRFSAERPKGSFSTLEIQRTEQGDSAMYLCASSETGASSYNSPLHFGNGTRLTVT.

V and J are TRBV5-4 and TRBJ1-6, with 7 bases that match TRBD1. The V segment lost 4 bases and the J segment 10 bases; nucleotides outside the gene matches: 11. Germline V gene data show CDR1 as SGHNT and CDR2 as YYREEE (reference sequence). The CDR3 has 15 residues. The CDR3: CASSTIATGSSPLHF. The CDR3 DNA follows: TGTGCCAGCAGCACTATCGCGACAGGGTCCTCACCCCTCCACTTT.

The CDR3 bases are TGTGCCAGCAGTGAATTGGGGTTCTCTGGGGCCAACGTCCTGACTTTC. This codes for CASSELGFSGANVLTF. This chain joins TRBV2 and TRBJ2-6; D not certain. V dropped 2 bases and J dropped 0 bases, with 8 bases sitting between them. Germline lookup yields CDR1 SNHLY and CDR2 FYNNEI. This CDR3 is built from 16 residues.

This clone was seen only a few times. The genes are TRBV10-3 and TRBJ1-2; 7 nucleotides match TRBD1. The V gene end was trimmed by 7 bases and the J gene end by 8 bases; junction bases not matched to a gene: 7. Germline CDR1 ENHRY, CDR2 SYGVKD. The CDR3 is 12 amino acids. Written as DNA, the CDR3 is TGTGCCATCACCCCCCAGGGGGGCGGCTACACCTTC. Its protein is CAITPQGGGYTF.

V and J are TRBV5-4 and TRBJ1-1; a weak D match, TRBD1 (5 bases). Trimming took 4 bases from V and 4 from J, leaving 14 bases between them. The CDR3 consists of 14 residues. The germline gives CDR1 SGHNT, CDR2 YYREEE (reference sequence). The CDR3 is CASSPTVGGTEAFF. CDR3 coding DNA: TGTGCCAGCAGCCCTACTGTGGGGGGCACTGAAGCTTTCTTT.

This chain joins TRBV10-2 and TRBJ2-5, with a tentative D call TRBD2 (7 bases). Germline V CDR1 and CDR2: WSHSY, SAAADI. This CDR3 has 18 residues. Trimming shortened V by 5 bases and J by 2 bases, and 24 bases separated the two germline ends. The CDR3 here is CASSTQSRGGRGQETQYF. CDR3 DNA: TGCGCCAGCAGTACCCAGTCAAGGGGTGGGAGGGGGCAAGAGACCCAGTACTTC.